The rows below give T cell receptor beta chains drawn from one sample of a study of cytotoxic CD8 clonotypes in ibrutinib-treated CLL. Sequencing was performed with immunoSEQ multiplex PCR; in TCRdb, only in-frame clones are kept and a portion is missing. The sample holds 97,000 or so clones, 60% to 80% seen once. Here the sequenced sample was PBMCs, taken after 12 months of ibrutinib treatment. The receptor source for this set is a human donor with chronic lymphocytic leukemia. Both conserved end residues are part of each CDR3. The order of the fields is CDR3 protein, CDR3 DNA, clone size, J gene, V gene, D gene. D genes are given only for firm matches. Size values are once, few and many counts, or a class for expanded clones, and some rows have none.

cdr3_aa: CASSPAGMERGDGYTF
cdr3_nt: TGTGCCAGCAGCCCGGCCGGGATGGAGAGGGGAGATGGCTACACCTTC
clone_size: NA
j_call: TRBJ1-2
v_call: TRBV7-2
d_call: NA

cdr3_aa: CASKRSGGSYNEQFF
cdr3_nt: TGTGCCAGCAAGAGGAGCGGGGGCTCCTACAATGAGCAGTTCTTC
clone_size: NA
j_call: TRBJ2-1
v_call: TRBV11-3
d_call: TRBD2

cdr3_aa: CASSLGSGYTDTQYF
cdr3_nt: TGTGCCAGCAGCTTAGGTAGCGGTTACACAGATACGCAGTATTTT
clone_size: NA
j_call: TRBJ2-3
v_call: TRBV11-3
d_call: NA

cdr3_aa: CASSLRVGNTIYF
cdr3_nt: TGTGCCAGCAGTTTGCGAGTTGGAAACACCATATATTTT
clone_size: NA
j_call: TRBJ1-3
v_call: TRBV27
d_call: NA

cdr3_aa: CASGSPDRVAGYTF
cdr3_nt: TGTGCTAGTGGTTCCCCGGACAGGGTCGCTGGCTACACCTTC
clone_size: NA
j_call: TRBJ1-2
v_call: TRBV12-5
d_call: TRBD1

cdr3_aa: CATSSIGLVETLQYF
cdr3_nt: TGTGCCACCAGTAGTATTGGGTTAGTGGAAACCTTGCAGTATTTT
clone_size: NA
j_call: TRBJ2-3
v_call: TRBV19
d_call: NA

cdr3_aa: CASAKPGLTLYGYTF
cdr3_nt: TGTGCCAGCGCTAAACCAGGGCTCACCCTCTATGGCTACACCTTC
clone_size: NA
j_call: TRBJ1-2
v_call: TRBV28
d_call: NA

cdr3_aa: CASSPTSGYGGELFF
cdr3_nt: TGTGCCAGCAGCCCAACTAGCGGATACGGCGGGGAGCTGTTTTTT
clone_size: once
j_call: TRBJ2-2
v_call: TRBV7-3
d_call: TRBD2

cdr3_aa: CASSRDRDYGYTF
cdr3_nt: TGTGCCAGCAGCCGGGACAGGGACTATGGCTACACCTTC
clone_size: NA
j_call: TRBJ1-2
v_call: TRBV7-2
d_call: TRBD1

cdr3_aa: CASSGGNPTDTQYF
cdr3_nt: TGTGCCAGCAGCGGAGGGAATCCCACAGATACGCAGTATTTT
clone_size: few
j_call: TRBJ2-3
v_call: TRBV9
d_call: NA

cdr3_aa: CASTQGPNQPQHF
cdr3_nt: TGTGCCAGCACGCAGGGGCCGAATCAGCCCCAGCATTTT
clone_size: NA
j_call: TRBJ1-5
v_call: TRBV2
d_call: NA

cdr3_aa: CASSYSTYNEKLFF
cdr3_nt: TGTGCCAGCAGTTACTCGACATATAATGAAAAACTGTTTTTT
clone_size: once
j_call: TRBJ1-4
v_call: TRBV6-5
d_call: NA

cdr3_aa: CASLDSPHQRNEQFF
cdr3_nt: TGTGCCAGCCTGGACTCCCCCCACCAAAGGAATGAGCAGTTCTTC
clone_size: NA
j_call: TRBJ2-1
v_call: TRBV6-1
d_call: NA

cdr3_aa: CASSSPGQGARNEQFF
cdr3_nt: TGCGCCAGCAGCTCCCCGGGACAGGGGGCTAGGAATGAGCAGTTCTTC
clone_size: NA
j_call: TRBJ2-1
v_call: TRBV5-1
d_call: TRBD1

cdr3_aa: CASGAETQYF
cdr3_nt: TGTGCCAGTGGGGCAGAGACCCAGTACTTC
clone_size: NA
j_call: TRBJ2-5
v_call: TRBV5-4
d_call: NA

cdr3_aa: CASSHITGGPTDTQYF
cdr3_nt: TGCGCCAGCAGCCACATAACGGGGGGGCCCACAGATACGCAGTATTTT
clone_size: once
j_call: TRBJ2-3
v_call: TRBV5-1
d_call: TRBD2

cdr3_aa: CASSESGQGSVGFQPQHF
cdr3_nt: TGTGCCAGCAGTGAAAGCGGACAGGGGTCGGTCGGGTTTCAGCCCCAGCATTTT
clone_size: NA
j_call: TRBJ1-5
v_call: TRBV6-1
d_call: TRBD1

cdr3_aa: CASSSPPGRLAKNIQYF
cdr3_nt: TGTGCCAGCAGCTCGCCACCGGGACGCCTAGCCAAAAACATTCAGTACTTC
clone_size: NA
j_call: TRBJ2-4
v_call: TRBV7-9
d_call: NA

cdr3_aa: CASSPRTGGTTEQYF
cdr3_nt: TGTGCCAGCAGCCCAAGGACAGGGGGTACCACCGAGCAGTACTTC
clone_size: NA
j_call: TRBJ2-7
v_call: TRBV9
d_call: TRBD1

cdr3_aa: CASRKQRPPWRETQYF
cdr3_nt: TGTGCCAGCAGAAAACAGAGGCCCCCCTGGCGGGAGACCCAGTACTTC
clone_size: NA
j_call: TRBJ2-5
v_call: TRBV6-9
d_call: NA

cdr3_aa: CASRSTDYGYTF
cdr3_nt: TGTGCCAGCAGATCTACAGACTATGGCTACACCTTC
clone_size: once
j_call: TRBJ1-2
v_call: TRBV6-5
d_call: NA

cdr3_aa: CASSLNNRGYNQPQHF
cdr3_nt: TGTGCCAGCAGCTTGAATAACAGGGGTTATAATCAGCCCCAGCATTTT
clone_size: NA
j_call: TRBJ1-5
v_call: TRBV5-8
d_call: TRBD1

cdr3_aa: CASNILAGAQETQYF
cdr3_nt: TGTGCCAGCAACATTTTAGCGGGGGCCCAAGAGACCCAGTACTTC
clone_size: few
j_call: TRBJ2-5
v_call: TRBV5-6
d_call: TRBD2

cdr3_aa: CAWSVIKAEQYF
cdr3_nt: TGTGCCTGGAGTGTAATCAAGGCCGAGCAGTACTTC
clone_size: once
j_call: TRBJ2-7
v_call: TRBV30
d_call: NA

cdr3_aa: CASSEGQEGTQYF
cdr3_nt: TGTGCCAGCAGTGAAGGACAAGAAGGTACGCAGTATTTT
clone_size: NA
j_call: TRBJ2-3
v_call: TRBV2
d_call: NA

cdr3_aa: CASSPRTSGGTYSYNEQFF
cdr3_nt: TGTGCCAGCAGCCCGAGGACTAGCGGGGGGACCTACTCCTACAATGAGCAGTTCTTC
clone_size: NA
j_call: TRBJ2-1
v_call: TRBV7-3
d_call: TRBD2

cdr3_aa: CASSLGQPNVNEAFF
cdr3_nt: TGCGCCAGCAGCTTGGGACAGCCCAACGTAAATGAAGCTTTCTTT
clone_size: once
j_call: TRBJ1-1
v_call: TRBV5-1
d_call: NA

cdr3_aa: CASSPGTARNTGELFF
cdr3_nt: TGTGCCAGCAGTCCCGGGACAGCCAGAAACACCGGGGAGCTGTTTTTT
clone_size: NA
j_call: TRBJ2-2
v_call: TRBV2
d_call: TRBD1

cdr3_aa: CASSPRGAEKLFF
cdr3_nt: TGTGCCAGCAGCCCCCGGGGGGCTGAAAAACTGTTTTTT
clone_size: NA
j_call: TRBJ1-4
v_call: TRBV7-3
d_call: NA

cdr3_aa: CASSIGPGLYF
cdr3_nt: TGTGCCAGTAGTATTGGGCCGGGATTATACTTC
clone_size: NA
j_call: TRBJ2-5
v_call: TRBV19
d_call: NA

cdr3_aa: CASSQTGGGSPWDGYTF
cdr3_nt: TGTGCCAGCAGCCAAACAGGGGGCGGATCCCCTTGGGATGGCTACACCTTC
clone_size: NA
j_call: TRBJ1-2
v_call: TRBV7-9
d_call: TRBD1

cdr3_aa: CASSPRDGWSYEQYF
cdr3_nt: TGCGCCAGCAGTCCTCGGGACGGTTGGAGTTACGAGCAGTACTTC
clone_size: NA
j_call: TRBJ2-7
v_call: TRBV5-1
d_call: NA

cdr3_aa: CASGLPGPGYNEQFF
cdr3_nt: TGTGCTAGTGGTTTGCCTGGTCCGGGGTACAATGAGCAGTTCTTC
clone_size: many
j_call: TRBJ2-1
v_call: TRBV12-5
d_call: NA

cdr3_aa: CASSNAGTGQETQYF
cdr3_nt: TGTGCCAGCAGTAACGCCGGGACAGGCCAAGAGACCCAGTACTTC
clone_size: NA
j_call: TRBJ2-5
v_call: TRBV6-1
d_call: TRBD1

cdr3_aa: CASSPPGGANYGYTF
cdr3_nt: TGTGCCAGCAGCCCGCCGGGGGGTGCTAACTATGGCTACACCTTC
clone_size: NA
j_call: TRBJ1-2
v_call: TRBV7-2
d_call: NA

cdr3_aa: CASSPPGARMNTEAFF
cdr3_nt: TGTGCCAGCAGCCCGCCCGGGGCCAGGATGAACACTGAAGCTTTCTTT
clone_size: NA
j_call: TRBJ1-1
v_call: TRBV7-9
d_call: NA

cdr3_aa: CASSSATGVDYNEQFF
cdr3_nt: TGTGCCAGCAGTTCCGCAACAGGGGTCGACTACAATGAGCAGTTCTTC
clone_size: NA
j_call: TRBJ2-1
v_call: TRBV27
d_call: TRBD1

cdr3_aa: CSVSLSSYNEQFF
cdr3_nt: TGCAGCGTTTCCTTAAGCTCCTACAATGAGCAGTTCTTC
clone_size: NA
j_call: TRBJ2-1
v_call: TRBV29-1
d_call: NA

cdr3_aa: CASSPGTGGQKGYTF
cdr3_nt: TGTGCCAGCAGTCCAGGGACAGGGGGCCAGAAAGGCTACACCTTC
clone_size: NA
j_call: TRBJ1-2
v_call: TRBV7-2
d_call: TRBD1

cdr3_aa: CASSLNGQGAEAFF
cdr3_nt: TGTGCCAGTAGTCTTAACGGACAGGGGGCTGAAGCTTTCTTT
clone_size: few
j_call: TRBJ1-1
v_call: TRBV19
d_call: TRBD1

cdr3_aa: CASSLHTGELFF
cdr3_nt: TGTGCCAGCAGCTTACACACCGGGGAGCTGTTTTTT
clone_size: NA
j_call: TRBJ2-2
v_call: TRBV11-3
d_call: NA

cdr3_aa: CASSLSGQSPLHF
cdr3_nt: TGCGCCAGCAGCTTGTCGGGTCAATCACCCCTCCACTTT
clone_size: NA
j_call: TRBJ1-6
v_call: TRBV5-1
d_call: NA

cdr3_aa: CASSEVYTGAYGYTF
cdr3_nt: TGTGCCAGCAGTGAGGTTTATACGGGAGCGTATGGCTACACCTTC
clone_size: NA
j_call: TRBJ1-2
v_call: TRBV6-1
d_call: NA

cdr3_aa: CASSLGTVGVGTQYF
cdr3_nt: TGTGCCAGCAGCTTAGGGACAGTAGGCGTTGGTACGCAGTATTTT
clone_size: NA
j_call: TRBJ2-3
v_call: TRBV7-8
d_call: NA

cdr3_aa: CASTSVAGDTGELFF
cdr3_nt: TGCGCCAGCACCTCAGTCGCAGGGGACACCGGGGAGCTGTTTTTT
clone_size: NA
j_call: TRBJ2-2
v_call: TRBV23-1
d_call: NA

cdr3_aa: CASSPTGTPINEQFF
cdr3_nt: TGTGCCAGCTCACCAACCGGGACACCCATCAATGAGCAGTTCTTC
clone_size: NA
j_call: TRBJ2-1
v_call: TRBV18
d_call: NA